Listed below are T cell receptor beta chains from one sample, sequenced in a study of OX40 agonist ivuxolimab in advanced cancers. The table came from immunoSEQ multiplex PCR; TCRdb's copy has only in-frame clones and leaves some out. The sample lists 50,000 to 70,000 clones; 75% to 90% were seen once. Sample: CD4+ or CD8+ T cells sorted from blood, taken in a trial of the OX40 agonist ivuxolimab. Receptors originate from an adult with an advanced solid tumor such as melanoma, head and neck, liver or kidney cancer. CDR3s include the opening cysteine and the closing phenylalanine or tryptophan. The order of the fields is D gene, clone size, CDR3 length, V gene, J gene, CDR3 protein, CDR3 DNA. D genes are given only for firm matches. Expanded clones get a size class; other rows say once, few or many, or leave the size out.

>.|.|15|TRBV5-8|TRBJ1-5
CASSLSAGSNQPQHF
TGTGCCAGCAGCTTGAGTGCCGGTAGCAATCAGCCCCAGCATTTT
>.|.|14|TRBV27|TRBJ1-2
CASSLRPVNYGYTF
TGTGCCAGCAGTTTACGGCCAGTTAACTATGGCTACACCTTC
>.|.|15|TRBV5-1|TRBJ2-3
CASSLARFSTDTQYF
TGCGCCAGCAGCTTGGCCCGTTTTAGCACAGATACGCAGTATTTT
>.|.|14|TRBV5-8|TRBJ2-7
CASSARMGSYEQYF
TGTGCCAGCAGCGCCCGGATGGGGTCCTACGAGCAGTACTTC
>TRBD1|.|15|TRBV7-9|TRBJ2-3
CASSPNDRGTDTQYF
TGTGCCAGCAGCCCGAATGACAGGGGCACAGATACGCAGTATTTT
>TRBD2|.|14|TRBV7-9|TRBJ2-3
CASTRDYPTDTQYF
TGTGCCAGCACCCGGGACTACCCCACAGATACGCAGTATTTT
>.|few|15|TRBV9|TRBJ1-2
CASSGYRVDNYGYTF
TGTGCCAGCAGCGGTTACAGGGTTGATAACTATGGCTACACCTTC
>TRBD1|once|18|TRBV4-1|TRBJ2-3
CASSQVPGITGGTDTQYF
TGCGCCAGCAGCCAAGTTCCCGGGATCACAGGGGGGACAGATACGCAGTATTTT
>.|.|14|TRBV27|TRBJ2-3
CASSFGGGTDTQYF
TGTGCCAGCAGTTTCGGGGGAGGCACAGATACGCAGTATTTT
>.|.|14|TRBV9|TRBJ1-2
CASSPTRGVYGYTF
TGTGCCAGCAGCCCCACCCGGGGGGTGTATGGCTACACCTTC
>.|.|14|TRBV6-1|TRBJ1-4
CASSEFATNEKLFF
TGTGCCAGCAGTGAGTTCGCAACTAATGAAAAACTGTTTTTT
>.|.|11|TRBV2|TRBJ2-5
CASSSQETQYF
TGTGCCAGCTCTTCCCAAGAGACCCAGTACTTC
>.|once|12|TRBV7-3|TRBJ1-1
CASSSGEGGAFF
TGTGCCAGCAGCTCAGGGGAAGGCGGAGCTTTCTTT
>.|.|13|TRBV7-6|TRBJ2-1
CASSLSPYNEQFF
TGTGCCAGCAGCTTAAGTCCCTACAATGAGCAGTTCTTC
>TRBD2|.|16|TRBV10-2|TRBJ2-5
CASSRGLAGFQETQYF
TGCGCCAGCAGTAGGGGACTAGCGGGGTTCCAAGAGACCCAGTACTTC
>TRBD1|.|15|TRBV9|TRBJ1-2
CASSPRTGANYGYTF
TGTGCCAGCAGCCCCAGGACAGGAGCTAACTATGGCTACACCTTC
>TRBD1|.|14|TRBV27|TRBJ1-1
CASRPTGGAWEAFF
TGTGCCAGCAGGCCCACAGGGGGCGCGTGGGAAGCTTTCTTT
>.|.|16|TRBV27|TRBJ1-5
CASSLGPGGGSQPQHF
TGTGCCAGCAGCCTGGGGCCGGGGGGCGGTAGTCAGCCCCAGCATTTT
>TRBD2|.|18|TRBV19|TRBJ2-1
CASSNPSGGAISYNEQFF
TGTGCCAGTAGTAACCCGAGCGGGGGGGCCATCTCCTACAATGAGCAGTTCTTC
>TRBD1|once|15|TRBV10-2|TRBJ1-1
CASSENRGQDTEAFF
TGCGCCAGCAGTGAAAACAGGGGGCAGGACACTGAAGCTTTCTTT
>TRBD1|.|15|TRBV6-1|TRBJ2-3
CASNPPGQGPDTQYF
TGTGCCAGCAACCCACCGGGACAGGGACCAGATACGCAGTATTTT
>TRBD2|.|15|TRBV7-9|TRBJ2-3
CASRITSGPTDTQYF
TGTGCCAGCAGGATCACTAGCGGCCCTACAGATACGCAGTATTTT
>.|.|15|TRBV29-1|TRBJ2-7
CSVVMSGVSTYEQYF
TGCAGCGTTGTAATGTCGGGGGTATCCACCTACGAGCAGTACTTC
>.|few|11|TRBV5-1|TRBJ1-1
CASKGRNEAFF
TGCGCCAGCAAAGGGAGGAATGAAGCTTTCTTT
>.|.|13|TRBV27|TRBJ2-3
CASRGGTTDTQYF
TGTGCCAGCAGGGGTGGGACCACAGATACGCAGTATTTT
>.|.|14|TRBV27|TRBJ1-5
CASSLLGASGPQHF
TGTGCCAGCAGTTTACTAGGGGCCTCGGGGCCCCAGCATTTT
>TRBD1|.|15|TRBV7-8|TRBJ2-7
CASSPLGGQGNEQYF
TGTGCCAGCAGCCCCTTAGGGGGACAGGGTAACGAGCAGTACTTC
>.|few|13|TRBV7-9|TRBJ1-1
CASTTPPITEAFF
TGTGCCAGCACAACGCCCCCGATTACTGAAGCTTTCTTT
>TRBD1|once|14|TRBV6-5|TRBJ1-6
CASSPGTEYSPLHF
TGTGCCAGCAGTCCAGGGACAGAATACTCACCCCTCCACTTT
>.|.|15|TRBV6-5|TRBJ1-1
CASRRTGGERTEAFF
TGTGCCAGCAGGCGTACCGGAGGGGAGAGGACTGAAGCTTTCTTT
>.|.|16|TRBV6-1|TRBJ2-7
CASSELYDGVSYEQYF
TGTGCCAGCAGTGAACTATACGACGGAGTCTCCTACGAGCAGTACTTC
>TRBD1|.|16|TRBV5-1|TRBJ2-5
CASSTTQQGDFGTQYF
TGCGCCAGCAGCACGACGCAGCAGGGGGATTTTGGGACCCAGTACTTC
>.|.|17|TRBV21-1|TRBJ1-1
CASSSRGPLRGNTEAFF
TGTGCCAGCAGCTCCCGGGGGCCCCTTAGGGGGAACACTGAAGCTTTCTTT
>TRBD1|.|13|TRBV27|TRBJ2-7
CASSLQGAYEQYF
TGTGCCAGCAGTTTACAGGGGGCTTACGAGCAGTACTTC
>.|few|12|TRBV18|TRBJ1-5
CASSPNNQPQHF
TGTGCCAGCTCACCCAACAATCAGCCCCAGCATTTT
>.|.|14|TRBV19|TRBJ2-3
CASAPADYTDTQYF
TGTGCCAGTGCCCCGGCGGATTACACAGATACGCAGTATTTT
>TRBD1|.|14|TRBV14|TRBJ1-2
CASSPGTGLDGYTF
TGTGCCAGCAGCCCAGGGACAGGGCTAGATGGCTACACCTTC
>.|.|14|TRBV27|TRBJ1-5
CASSLGVSNQPQHF
TGTGCCAGCAGTTTAGGGGTTAGCAATCAGCCCCAGCATTTT
>.|.|13|TRBV9|TRBJ2-5
CASSPTQQETQYF
TGTGCCAGCAGCCCTACTCAACAAGAGACCCAGTACTTC
>.|.|13|TRBV11-2|TRBJ1-1
CASTESRPTEAFF
TGTGCCAGCACCGAGAGTCGTCCCACTGAAGCTTTCTTT
>.|.|13|TRBV27|TRBJ2-7
CASSNTSYYEQYF
TGTGCCAGCAGTAACACCAGCTACTACGAGCAGTACTTC
>.|.|12|TRBV7-9|TRBJ2-3
CASSHHTDTQYF
TGTGCCAGCAGCCACCACACAGATACGCAGTATTTT